This entry lists 22 T cell receptor beta chains sequenced from one sample in a study of blood T cell repertoires in COVID-19. Some clones are missing from TCRdb's copy, which holds only in-frame ones; the method was immunoSEQ multiplex PCR. The sample has about 260,000 clones; about 90% are singletons. The sequenced material came from PBMCs or T cells enriched from blood (not recorded which). These receptors all come from a woman in her 40s who had been exposed to COVID-19.

This clone was recorded once. A much more abundant neighbour one base away suggests this may be a read error. This sequence joins TRBV13 and TRBJ1-3, with D possibly TRBD1 on 6 matching bases. CDR1 and CDR2 from the germline V gene are PRHDT and FYEKMQ (reference sequence). The CDR3 runs to 13 residues. V lost 4 bases to trimming and J lost 8 bases, with 12 bases between them. CDR3 coding DNA: TGTGCCAGCAGCTCAACAGGGAGGGACACCATATATTTT. Its translation: CASSSTGRDTIYF.

The chain has TRBV24-1 and TRBJ2-1; D perhaps matches TRBD1 (6 bases). This CDR3 comprises 16 residues. Trimming removed 5 bases from V and 8 bases from J, with 21 bases in between. Germline V gene data show CDR1 as KGHDR and CDR2 as SFDVKD. The CDR3: CATSGRAEGVVDEQFF. The CDR3, as DNA: TGTGCCACCAGTGGGCGCGCCGAGGGGGTGGTCGATGAGCAGTTCTTC.

The CDR3 bases are TGTGCCAGCAGTGAGGGGGACAGGGGTAGCAATGAGCAGTTCTTC. This sequence encodes CASSEGDRGSNEQFF. This chain connects TRBV25-1 to TRBJ2-1; the match to TRBD1 covers 10 bases. This CDR3 region has 15 residues. Trimming took 3 bases from V and 6 from J; bases not matched to a gene: 5. The V gene's germline CDR1 is MGHDK and CDR2 SYGVNS.

V and J are TRBV7-3 and TRBJ2-3, with 14 bases identical to TRBD2. The CDR3 is made up of 18 amino acids. V lost 2 bases and J lost 3; bases outside the gene matches: 7. Germline CDR1 is SGHTA and CDR2 is FQGTGA. The CDR3 bases are TGTGCCAGCAGCTTAGGGGGGACTAGCGGGAGAACGACAGATACGCAGTATTTT. Its translation is CASSLGGTSGRTTDTQYF.

The gene calls are TRBV9 and TRBJ2-6, with D possibly matching TRBD1 (5 bases). Germline V lookup: CDR1 SGDLS, CDR2 YYNGEE. The CDR3 sequence is 16 residues long. The V end was cut by 4 bases, the J end by 0 bases, with 11 bases between. CDR3 nucleotide sequence: TGTGCCAGCAGCCCCCGACAGTTCTCTGGGGCCAACGTCCTGACTTTC. Its protein is CASSPRQFSGANVLTF.

The rearrangement uses TRBV30 and TRBJ2-2; D gene unclear. V lost 3 bases, J lost 6 bases, and 11 bases lay in between. CDR1 GTSNPN and CDR2 SVGIG come from the germline V gene (reference sequence). The CDR3 sequence is 13 residues long. Here the CDR3 DNA reads TGTGCCTGGAGGCGAAGTCGGTCCGGGGAGCTGTTTTTT. Residues: CAWRRSRSGELFF. Full variable domain (missing parts from reference TRBV30 and TRBJ2-2): SQTIHQWPATLVQPVGSPLSLECTVEGTSNPNLYWYRQAAGRGLQLLFYSVGIGQISSEVPQNLSASRPQDRQFILSSKKLLLSDSGFYLCAWRRSRSGELFFGEGSRLTVL.

The CDR3 loop is CASSEGVQGTEAFF. The CDR3 region has the DNA TGTGCCAGCAGTGAGGGGGTACAGGGGACTGAAGCTTTCTTT. The V call is TRBV2, the J call TRBJ1-1; 7 nucleotides align to TRBD1. The CDR3 sequence is 14 residues long. The trim removed 3 bases at V and 5 bases at J, leaving 6 bases unmatched. The V gene's germline CDR1 is SNHLY and CDR2 FYNNEI.

V gene TRBV7-2 combines with J gene TRBJ1-1, with TRBD1 as a possible D gene (5 bases). Germline assignment: CDR1 SGHTA and CDR2 FQGNSA. The CDR3 is made up of 15 amino acids. V was clipped by 1 base and J by 0 bases, with 9 bases between them. The CDR3 sequence: CASSLVAGLNTEAFF. CDR3 bases: TGTGCCAGCAGCTTAGTTGCGGGACTGAACACTGAAGCTTTCTTT. Filled out from reference TRBV7-2 and TRBJ1-1, the complete variable domain reads GAGVSQSPSNKVTEKGKDVELRCDPISGHTALYWYRQSLGQGLEFLIYFQGNSAPDKSGLPSDRFSAERTGGSVSTLTIQRTQQEDSAVYLCASSLVAGLNTEAFFGQGTRLTVV.

This chain links TRBV2 with TRBJ1-1; 9 bases match TRBD1. The germline CDR1 and CDR2 sequences are SNHLY and FYNNEI. Losses at the gene ends were 4 bases for V and 4 bases for J; bases not matched to a gene: 4. This CDR3 is 14 amino acids long. In DNA form, the CDR3 reads TGTGCCAGCAGTGGACGGGACAGGGCCACTGAAGCTTTCTTT. As protein: CASSGRDRATEAFF.

Remarks on this clone: The same CDR3 can be traced to other DNA sequences in this sample. The V call is TRBV9, the J call TRBJ1-1; D is unclear. This CDR3 has 13 residues. V lost 2 bases and J lost 0, with 5 bases in between. Germline V gives CDR1 SGDLS, CDR2 YYNGEE. CDR3 sequence: CASSVSVNTEAFF. CDR3 coding DNA: TGTGCCAGCAGCGTGTCAGTGAACACTGAAGCTTTCTTT. Combining the CDR3 with reference TRBV9 and TRBJ1-1 gives the whole variable domain DSGVTQTPKHLITATGQRVTLRCSPRSGDLSVYWYQQSLDQGLQFLIQYYNGEERAKGNILERFSAQQFPDLHSELNLSSLELGDSALYFCASSVSVNTEAFFGQGTRLTVV.

J is TRBJ1-2 and V is TRBV28, with D unresolved. This CDR3 has 16 residues. CDR1 is MDHEN and CDR2 is SYDVKM in the germline V gene. V lost 5 bases and J 8 bases, leaving 24 bases between the germline ends. The CDR3, as DNA: TGTGCCAGCAGTCCCCTAGGCGAAGGTCAGGCGGGGGGCTACACCTTC. Translation gives CASSPLGEGQAGGYTF.

The chain combines TRBV27 with TRBJ2-2; TRBD1 matches 7 bases. Unmatched junction bases numbered 5, after V lost 5 bases and J lost 5 bases. The germline V gene has CDR1 MNHEY and CDR2 SMNVEV (reference sequence). The CDR3 extends over 14 amino acids. CDR3 sequence: CASSVTGRTGELFF. CDR3 bases: TGTGCCAGCAGTGTGACAGGGCGGACCGGGGAGCTGTTTTTT.

J is TRBJ2-7 and V is TRBV6-1; maybe TRBD1 (5 bases). The CDR3 loop spans 14 amino acids. Trimming shortened V by 3 bases and J by 9 bases, and 18 bases separated the two germline ends. Germline V gives CDR1 MNHNS, CDR2 SASEGT. The CDR3 here is CASSDLGARDGQYF. DNA for the CDR3: TGTGCCAGCAGTGATTTAGGGGCCCGAGATGGGCAGTACTTC.

V is TRBV19 and J is TRBJ2-5, with 16 bases that match TRBD2. V gave up 4 bases and J gave up 5 bases; unmatched junction bases: 7. This CDR3 has 17 amino acids. CDR1 and CDR2 from the germline V gene are LNHDA and SQIVND (reference sequence). CDR3 region: CASSTGTSGRAAETQYF. The CDR3, as DNA: TGTGCCAGTAGTACCGGGACTAGCGGGAGGGCCGCGGAGACCCAGTACTTC.

The count of this clone is one. The chain uses TRBV7-2 and TRBJ2-7; the D gene is possibly TRBD1 (5 bases). The CDR3 extends over 13 amino acids. V was clipped by 7 bases and J by 2 bases, with 12 bases between them. Germline CDR1 is SGHTA and CDR2 is FQGNSA. The CDR3: CASTILGPYEQYF. In DNA, the CDR3 is TGTGCCAGCACCATTTTGGGGCCCTACGAGCAGTACTTC.

The V gene is TRBV20-1, the J gene TRBJ1-2; no clear D gene. CDR3 length: 11 amino acids. CDR1 DFQATT and CDR2 SNEGSKA come from the germline V gene (reference sequence). Trimming cost V 6 bases and J 3 bases, with 8 bases left between them. The CDR3 nucleotides read TGCAGTGCCCCTCGGGACTATGGCTACACCTTC. It encodes CSAPRDYGYTF.

This clone was detected only once. The J gene is TRBJ1-5, the V gene TRBV5-3; D may be TRBD1 (5 bases). TRBV5-3 is an ORF, with its function uncertain. The CDR3 is 16 residues long. V was clipped by 1 base and J by 6 bases, with 17 bases between them. CDR3 loop: CARSLRRFAGTQPQHF. CDR3 sequence (DNA): TGTGCCAGAAGCTTGAGGCGATTCGCGGGGACTCAGCCCCAGCATTTT.

The chain joins TRBV7-9 to TRBJ2-5; no clear D. The germline V gene has CDR1 SEHNR and CDR2 FQNEAQ (reference sequence). V was trimmed by 4 bases and J by 5 bases, leaving 14 bases between them. CDR3 length equals 14 residues. The DNA for the CDR3 is TGTGCCAGCAGCTCGAACTCACTTCGGGAGACCCAGTACTTC. Protein sequence: CASSSNSLRETQYF.

Turning to this clone: The junction does not match germline at one end; this may be a read error. The chain couples TRBV5-1 to TRBJ1-2; TRBD1 matches at 7 bases. The CDR3 has 15 amino acids. The germline CDR1 and CDR2 sequences are SGHRS and YFSETQ. The CDR3 DNA reads TGTGCCAGCAGCGGACAGACAGGGCGAGGCTATGGCTACACCTTC. Its protein is CASSGQTGRGYGYTF.

Here the CDR3 DNA reads TGTGCCAGAAGCTCGGCCCTACTCCGGGACAGATCCACAGATACGCAGTATTTT. This gives the protein CARSSALLRDRSTDTQYF. This chain connects TRBV5-3 to TRBJ2-3, with TRBD1 matching over 7 bases. TRBV5-3 is recorded as an ORF, its role being uncertain. V was clipped by 3 bases and J by 2 bases; unmatched bases: 15. The CDR3 totals 18 residues.

The chain couples TRBV9 to TRBJ2-1; TRBD1 is a possible D gene (5 bases). There are 14 residues in the CDR3. Trimming stripped 4 bases from V and 5 bases from J, with 13 bases between. CDR1 and CDR2 (germline): SGDLS, YYNGEE. The CDR3 reads CASSPSRANNEQFF. The CDR3, as DNA: TGTGCCAGCAGCCCGAGCAGGGCCAACAATGAGCAGTTCTTC.

Of note for this clone: A junction boundary mismatches the germline segment, possibly from a read error. This chain connects TRBV5-1 to TRBJ2-1; D possibly corresponds to TRBD2 (5 bases). CDR3 length: 15 amino acids. CDR1 and CDR2 (germline): SGHRS, YFSETQ. The DNA for the CDR3 is TGTGCCAGCAGCTTGGTAGGCGGAGGTGTGGATGAGCAGTTCTTC. This translates into CASSLVGGGVDEQFF.